The subject of this entry is one T cell receptor (beta chain). The antigen this receptor binds is unknown. No base qualities exist here, and no much larger clone lies one base off it. Using the deep immunoSEQ assay, multiplex PCR amplified TCR CDR3 regions from genomic DNA. For each cell subset, the extracted genomic DNA was distributed evenly across all wells of several immunoSEQ 96-well plates, and each plate served as one replicate. For sorted subsets, each replicate PCR was loaded with roughly 200 ng genomic DNA, equivalent to 25,000 to 35,000 T cell genomes. The purified libraries were quantified using a Qubit 3.0 fluorometer, sized with a Bioanalyzer 2100, and then quantified again using the KAPA Library Quantification kit. A separate single-read 150-cycle Illumina NextSeq 550 flow cell was used to sequence each immunoSEQ 96-well plate. For the original study's pipeline: Because only junctional sequences without quality scores were contained in the immunoSEQ output, filtering matching that applied to full-length reads could not be performed. To assign V/J genes and CDR3, sequences were annotated against IMGT germline references using PyIR, a Python wrapper for IgBLAST v1.9. Reads with weak V/J assignments (E-value above 1e-6), missing CDR3, stop codons, out-of-frame junctions, or ambiguous translated residues were removed. V3J clonotypes were defined as sequences sharing an identical inferred V gene, J gene, and CDR3 amino acid sequence. Percentage overlap between repertoires was computed as shared unique clonotypes divided by the size of the smaller repertoire. Three approaches were used to assess repertoire richness: RTK rarefaction, the Chao1 estimator, and Recon v2.1 estimates of unobserved clonotypes. Generation probabilities for all TCRbeta clonotypes obtained by the gDNA method from a handful of donors were computed using OLGA. TCRdb obtained this table from immuneACCESS and retained in-frame rearrangements with V and J assigned. These tables miss some clones; where compared with another copy, unresolved V genes account for less than half of the shortfall, and the remainder is unexplained. The V and J calls and the clone size are those of that table, but D and trimming were determined from the DNA. This sample comprises a few million clones, just over 90% of them detected only once. Jointly, the top ten make up more than 1.5% of the sample.

These data originate in a study of shared clonotypes between healthy human individuals (dated by TCRdb to about 2020). For context, the study as a whole: A couple of women and a few men aged 18 to 49 years were included in the cohort. Per donor, three plates each were used for CD4 naive and CD4 memory, two for CD8 naive, and one for CD8 memory. To estimate repertoire size and how much clonotypes are shared between individuals, the study performed deep sequencing of blood TCR repertoires from a few healthy adults. To increase sequencing depth and limit assay-specific biases, TCR repertoire library preparation and sequencing were carried out by different laboratories using diverse techniques. Leukapheresis yielded between about 0.85 and 10 billion PBMCs per donor. Broad study findings and their caveats: Pairwise subsampling led to the expectation that sequencing depth would affect the degree of clonotype sharing among donors. The small number of donors limited the genetic and exposure-history diversity represented. Incomplete sequencing was indicated by rarefaction of sorted-subset datasets, despite the large sequencing depth. Larger estimated clonotype richness was generally found for naive subsets than for memory subsets. Sampling was restricted to blood, and TCR repertoires in tissues likely differ from the TCR repertoires found in blood. About 4.5% of naive CD4, 3% to 3.5% of naive CD8, roughly 2.4% of memory CD4, and 0.35% to 0.4% of memory CD8 clonotypes were shared across four donors. Higher generation probabilities were observed for clonotypes shared by all four sorted-subset donors than for non-shared clonotypes.

There are 15 amino acids in the CDR3, from cysteine to phenylalanine inclusive. Only the CDR3 DNA stays, 45 bases, in frame from base 1. Trimming takes 0 bases off V and 3 bases off J; junction bases not matched to a gene: 3. The germline V gene sets CDR1 to SGDLS and CDR2 to YYNGEE. CD8 naive samples were CD45RO-negative cells positively selected for CCR7, giving a CD45RA+CCR7+ population that excluded TemRA cells. Donors were healthy HIV-negative adults with no recently reported acute infections or vaccinations. Only Caucasian adults living in Nashville, Tennessee, USA were represented among the donors. Blood was obtained by leukapheresis, after which PBMCs were separated by Ficoll-Histopaque density gradient centrifugation and cryopreserved in liquid nitrogen vapor phase. Analytical flow cytometry was used to check the purity and quantity of each magnetically sorted T cell population. Each sorted fraction had its genomic DNA isolated and then quantified by UV absorbance on a Nanodrop 2000c.

The sequence derives from a man aged 18 to 29 in good health. Some clones in this sample may be carry-over from other donors' samples. The rearranged chain carries TRBV9 and TRBJ2-7; 10 of the junction bases match TRBD1. The material sequenced was naive CD8+ T cells from PBMCs. Interpreted using the paper, the cell subset or site label stands for: CD45RA+CCR7+. The CDR3 sequence is CASSVGWDRGYEQYF. Read as DNA, the sequence is TGTGCCAGCAGCGTAGGCTGGGACAGGGGCTACGAGCAGTACTTC.